This passage covers 19 T cell receptor beta chains from one sample sequenced in a study of regulatory T cells in long-lasting Graves disease. This sample's time point: newly diagnosed GD, antithyroid drugs for less than 3 months. The authors made the TCR library using RNA they extracted from PBMCs. Construction of TCR beta libraries relied on iRepertoire HTBI primers and on Arm-PCR targeting CDR3 regions. Each CDR3 protein is one row after TCRdb ran MiXCR on the multiplex PCR reads. The data hold approximately 540,000 distinct CDR3 sequences, with about 11% observed a single time. The data were also submitted as part of a second study, on T cells in Graves' hyperthyroidism and ophthalmopathy.

Sequencing was performed on peripheral blood mononuclear cells (PBMCs), taken at new diagnosis, from a patient treated with antithyroid drugs. The receptors originated from a young woman with Graves disease.

This clonotype appeared many times. The chain is built from TRBV10-3 and TRBJ2-1, with 10 bases matching TRBD2. The germline CDR1 and CDR2 sequences are ENHRY and SYGVKD. J lost 0 bases, V lost 6 bases, and 2 bases had no gene match. The CDR3 sequence is 15 residues long. CDR3: CAISSSGGSYNEQFF. In nucleotides, the CDR3 is TGTGCCATCAGCTCTAGCGGGGGCTCCTACAATGAGCAGTTCTTC.

In this sample, this clonotype turned up many times. The genes are TRBV12-3 or TRBV12-4 and TRBJ2-3; D is perhaps TRBD2 (5 bases). The V gene lost 5 bases and the J gene lost 6 bases, with 15 bases spanning the gap. This CDR3 spans 14 amino acids. CDR3 sequence (DNA): TGTGCCAGCAGTCCCCACGGGATGAGGGATACGCAGTATTTT. This codes for CASSPHGMRDTQYF.

The CDR3 sequence is CSAGGLAGGPGADTQYF. CDR3 sequence (DNA): TGCAGCGCTGGAGGACTAGCGGGAGGGCCGGGGGCAGATACGCAGTATTTT. The rearrangement uses TRBV29-1 and TRBJ2-3; 15 positions match TRBD2. The germline CDR1 and CDR2 sequences are SQVTM and ANQGSEA. CDR3 length: 17 amino acids. V lost 7 bases, J lost 4 bases, and 12 bases stayed unmatched.

In its sample, this clonotype was seen many times. CDR3 DNA: TGTGCCAGCAGTCGACGACTAGCGGGAGGGGATAGGGAGACCCAGTACTTC. This codes for CASSRRLAGGDRETQYF. The chain carries TRBV27 and TRBJ2-5; TRBD2 aligns across 14 bases. Per germline, CDR1 MNHEY and CDR2 SMNVEV (reference sequence). The CDR3 is 17 residues long. The J segment lost 5 bases and the V segment lost 5 bases, leaving 10 bases of the junction unmatched.

This chain joins TRBV2 and TRBJ2-3, with D perhaps matching TRBD1 or TRBD2 (6 bases each). Trimming removed 10 bases from V and 0 bases from J, with 14 bases in between. Germline V CDR1 and CDR2: SNHLY, FYNNEI. The CDR3 totals 14 residues. The CDR3 is CANKRGPSTDTQYF. The CDR3 DNA follows: TGTGCCAATAAACGGGGGCCTAGCACAGATACGCAGTATTTT.

This clonotype was recorded many times. V gene TRBV20-1 combines with J gene TRBJ1-4; tentative D call: TRBD1 (6 bases). Germline lookup yields CDR1 DFQATT and CDR2 SNEGSKA (reference sequence). Trimming took off 6 bases at V and 4 bases at J, with 15 bases between the two ends. This CDR3 has 14 residues. CDR3 residues: CSAQFRGGNEKLFF. In nucleotides, the CDR3 is TGCAGTGCCCAATTCAGGGGAGGTAATGAAAAACTGTTTTTT.

The V and J genes are TRBV10-2 and TRBJ1-6; D is unresolved. The CDR3 is 16 amino acids. V lost 6 bases, J lost 6 bases, and 18 bases lay in between. Germline values: CDR1 WSHSY, CDR2 SAAADI. CDR3 nucleotide sequence: TGCGCCAGCAGAGTATCGAAGGGCCGTCGTAATTCACCCCTCCACTTT. Translation gives CASRVSKGRRNSPLHF.

The CDR3 sequence: CASSVNSGQIGGEQYF. The CDR3 region has the DNA TGTGCCAGCAGCGTGAACTCGGGGCAGATCGGGGGCGAGCAGTACTTC. The chain has TRBV7-2 and TRBJ2-7; weak D call: TRBD2 (6 bases). CDR1 is SGHTA and CDR2 is FQGNSA in the germline V gene. The CDR3 sequence is 16 residues long. Trimming stripped 5 bases from V and 6 bases from J, with 23 bases between.

This clonotype was counted at least ten times. The chain has TRBV7-8 and TRBJ2-1, with unresolved D. Germline lookup yields CDR1 SGHVS and CDR2 FQNEAQ. The CDR3 is made up of 16 amino acids. The germline V and J ends were trimmed by 2 bases and 0 bases, with 11 bases remaining between them. The CDR3 region is CASSLSLFPSYNEQFF. CDR3 in DNA: TGTGCCAGCAGCTTATCACTTTTCCCCTCCTACAATGAGCAGTTCTTC.

This clonotype was detected only a few times. The chain is built from TRBV7-3 and TRBJ2-5; the match to TRBD1 covers 7 bases. Germline CDR1 is SGHTA and CDR2 is FQGTGA. This CDR3 has 15 residues. V lost 5 bases and J lost 1; bases outside the gene matches: 7. CDR3 in DNA: TGTGCCAGCAGCCTCGACAGGGTAGCCCAAGAGACCCAGTACTTC. Translated: CASSLDRVAQETQYF.

This clonotype was seen many times. The rearrangement links TRBV5-1 to TRBJ2-3; tentatively, D is TRBD2 (6 bases). The CDR3 contains 16 residues. V dropped 3 bases and J dropped 0 bases, with 14 bases sitting between them. The germline V gene has CDR1 SGHRS and CDR2 YFSETQ. CDR3 amino acids: CASSSRWRDSTDTQYF. Written as DNA, the CDR3 is TGCGCCAGCAGCTCGCGTTGGAGGGACAGCACAGATACGCAGTATTTT. Looking up the rest from reference TRBV5-1 and TRBJ2-3 gives the full variable domain: KAGVTQTPRYLIKTRGQQVTLSCSPISGHRSVSWYQQTPGQGLQFLFEYFSETQRNKGNFPGRFSGRQFSNSRSEMNVSTLELGDSALYLCASSSRWRDSTDTQYFGPGTRLTVL.

At least ten counts were recorded for this clonotype. The chain combines TRBV20-1 with TRBJ2-5; D not resolved. V was shortened by 3 bases and J by 2 bases, with 10 bases between the two germline ends. This CDR3 has 13 amino acids. Germline V gene sequence: CDR1 DFQATT, CDR2 SNEGSKA (reference sequence). In DNA form, the CDR3 reads TGCAGTGCTAGGGGCCTGAGGCAAGAGACCCAGTACTTC. Translating it yields CSARGLRQETQYF.

This clonotype was seen repeatedly, ten times or more. The chain joins TRBV9 to TRBJ2-2; D is undetermined. In germline, CDR1 is SGDLS, CDR2 YYNGEE. V lost 4 bases, J lost 0 bases, and 16 bases lay in between. CDR3 length: 17 amino acids. As DNA, the CDR3 is TGTGCCAGCAGCTTCCCTGCAGGAAGCGCGAACACCGGGGAGCTGTTTTTT. Its protein is CASSFPAGSANTGELFF.

This clonotype was recorded at least ten times. CDR3 sequence: CASSSRTGVEKLFF. Here the CDR3 DNA reads TGTGCCAGCAGCTCCCGGACAGGGGTTGAAAAACTGTTTTTT. This chain links TRBV7-9 with TRBJ1-4, with TRBD1 matching over 9 bases. J lost 7 bases, V lost 4 bases, and 4 bases had no gene match. Germline CDR1 SEHNR, CDR2 FQNEAQ (reference sequence). The CDR3 loop spans 14 amino acids. Based on the CDR3 plus reference TRBV7-9 and TRBJ1-4, the full variable domain is DTGVSQNPRHKITKRGQNVTFRCDPISEHNRLYWYRQTLGQGPEFLTYFQNEAQLEKSRLLSDRFSAERPKGSFSTLEIQRTEQGDSAMYLCASSSRTGVEKLFFGSGTQLSVL.

Many counts were recorded for this clonotype. The CDR3 loop is CASSERTSGGSYNEQFF. The CDR3 bases are TGCGCCAGCAGTGAAAGGACTAGCGGGGGATCCTACAATGAGCAGTTCTTC. The V gene is TRBV10-2, the J gene TRBJ2-1, with 13 positions matching TRBD2. V was pared by 3 bases and J by 1 base, with 3 bases of the junction left unmatched. The CDR3 extends over 17 amino acids. Per the germline V gene, CDR1 is WSHSY and CDR2 is SAAADI.

The V and J genes are TRBV13 and TRBJ2-2; unclear D gene. The germline gives CDR1 PRHDT, CDR2 FYEKMQ (reference sequence). This CDR3 region has 14 residues. The V end lost 5 bases, the J end lost 4 bases, and 11 bases lay between the germline ends. CDR3 residues: CASSPNYVTGELFF. In DNA, the CDR3 is TGTGCCAGCAGCCCAAACTACGTCACCGGGGAGCTGTTTTTT.

Regarding this clonotype: A much bigger clone sits one base away, suggesting this may be a read error. The chain is built from TRBV28 and TRBJ2-1, with 7 bases matching TRBD1. Germline values: CDR1 MDHEN, CDR2 SYDVKM. The CDR3 is 14 amino acids. The DNA of the CDR3 is TGTGCCAGCGTAACAGGGGCCTCCTACAATAAGCAGTTCTTC. The encoded protein is CASVTGASYNKQFF.

This clonotype was seen repeatedly, ten times or more. The V gene is TRBV12-3 or TRBV12-4, the J gene TRBJ2-7; possible D gene TRBD2, 7 bases. V gave up 1 base and J gave up 1 base, with 17 bases separating them. The CDR3 has 17 amino acids. CDR3 coding DNA: TGTGCCAGCAGTTTAGTCAGGGGAGGGGGAGCGTCCTACGAGCAGTACTTC. Its protein product is CASSLVRGGGASYEQYF.

This clonotype came up a few times. This CDR3 reads CASSSASFGQPQHF. The CDR3 region has the DNA TGTGCCAGCAGTTCCGCAAGTTTTGGTCAGCCCCAGCATTTT. The rearrangement links TRBV28 to TRBJ1-5; D not certain. V lost 4 bases and J 6 bases, leaving 13 bases between the germline ends. The CDR3 consists of 14 residues. The germline V gene encodes CDR1 MDHEN and CDR2 SYDVKM.